A single sample is the source of the 10 T cell receptor beta chains below, sequenced in a study of T cell clonotyping in hematopoietic cell transplantation. Profiling relied on immunoSEQ multiplex PCR, and the TCRdb table lists in-frame clones only, not all of them. This table holds some 2,100 clones, about four fifths found once. The sequenced sample was peripheral blood mononuclear cells, obtained 30 days after allogeneic stem cell transplant. Every receptor here comes from a male patient between 45 and 59 years old who had an allogeneic stem cell transplant from an unrelated donor, so the T cells may come from the graft donor. Some clones in this sample may be carry-over from other donors' samples.

The gene calls are TRBV6-5 and TRBJ2-6, with D unclear. V lost 3 bases and J 4 bases, leaving 4 bases between the germline ends. This CDR3 contains 13 residues. CDR1 is MNHEY, CDR2 SVGAGI, per germline. CDR3 sequence (DNA): TGTGCCAGCAGTTATTCGGGGGCCAACGTCCTGACTTTC. It is translated as CASSYSGANVLTF.

This clone was picked up a small number of times. CDR3 coding DNA: TGCGCCAGCAGCACGAATCCCGGGACAAGTGAGCAGTACTTC. The encoded protein is CASSTNPGTSEQYF. The chain uses TRBV5-1 and TRBJ2-7; D is perhaps TRBD1 (6 bases). The CDR3 contains 14 residues. The V gene's germline CDR1 is SGHRS and CDR2 YFSETQ. V was cut by 4 bases and J by 7 bases, with 18 bases left in between.

V usage is TRBV9 and J usage is TRBJ2-1, with D uncertain. Trimming took 3 bases from V and 9 from J, leaving 7 bases between them. The CDR3 has 11 residues. Per the germline V gene, CDR1 is SGDLS and CDR2 is YYNGEE. The CDR3 DNA reads TGTGCCAGCAGCGAGGGCATTGAGCAGTTCTTC. It codes for CASSEGIEQFF.

By share, this clone counts as large (0.1 to 1%). The V call is TRBV5-5, the J call TRBJ1-1; D gene unclear. This CDR3 is built from 15 residues. Germline CDR1 reads SGHKS; CDR2 reads YYEKEE (reference sequence). The V gene lost 1 base and the J gene lost 0 bases, with 10 bases spanning the gap. The CDR3 protein is CASSLWIPMNTEAFF. As DNA, the CDR3 is TGTGCCAGCAGCTTGTGGATCCCTATGAACACTGAAGCTTTCTTT.

This chain links TRBV7-8 with TRBJ2-1; TRBD1 aligns across 9 bases. From germline, CDR1 is SGHVS and CDR2 FQNEAQ. This CDR3 has 15 amino acids. V lost 3 bases and J lost 9; bases outside the gene matches: 9. The CDR3 spells CASSLGGTGGGEQFF. The CDR3 nucleotides read TGTGCCAGCAGCTTGGGGGGTACAGGGGGCGGTGAGCAGTTCTTC.

The V gene is TRBV5-1, the J gene TRBJ1-1; D might be TRBD1 (6 bases). This CDR3 spans 15 amino acids. CDR1 and CDR2 (germline): SGHRS, YFSETQ. V lost 0 bases to trimming and J lost 1 base, with 10 bases between them. For the CDR3, the DNA is TGCGCCAGCAGCTTGGACAGGGTATCGAACACTGAAGCTTTCTTT. This gives the protein CASSLDRVSNTEAFF.

J is TRBJ1-1 and V is TRBV13; D gene uncertain. With 2 bases removed from V and 4 bases from J, the gap between germline ends came to 8 bases. The germline V gene has CDR1 PRHDT and CDR2 FYEKMQ (reference sequence). The CDR3 is 13 residues long. CDR3 sequence (DNA): TGTGCCAGCAGCTTACTTATGGTCACTGAAGCTTTCTTT. As protein: CASSLLMVTEAFF.

This CDR3 is CASSPQNYGYTF. As DNA, the CDR3 is TGTGCCAGCAGCCCTCAAAACTATGGCTACACCTTC. The genes are TRBV7-9 and TRBJ1-2; D gene uncertain. The V end was cut by 5 bases, the J end by 2 bases, with 6 bases between. From germline, CDR1 is SEHNR and CDR2 FQNEAQ (reference sequence). This CDR3 is 12 amino acids long.

The chain joins TRBV9 to TRBJ2-1, with D tentatively TRBD1 (6 bases). V was cut by 3 bases and J by 6 bases, with 19 bases left in between. The germline V gene has CDR1 SGDLS and CDR2 YYNGEE. This CDR3 comprises 16 residues. CDR3 protein: CASSDDTGMGFNEQFF. CDR3 nucleotide sequence: TGTGCCAGCAGCGACGATACAGGGATGGGGTTCAATGAGCAGTTCTTC.

J is TRBJ1-5 and V is TRBV5-6; TRBD1 might be the D (6 bases). V was shortened by 5 bases and J by 12 bases, with 18 bases between the two germline ends. The germline V gene has CDR1 SGHDT and CDR2 YYEEEE. The CDR3 totals 13 residues. CDR3 in amino acids: CASRSWGGTSQHF. The CDR3, as DNA: TGTGCCAGCAGATCTTGGGGAGGGACAAGCCAGCATTTT.